This note documents a single T cell receptor (beta chain) sequence. The antigen remains undetermined. CDR1 is MNHNY, CDR2 SVGAGI, per germline (reference sequence). V was shortened by 5 bases and J by 7 bases, with 15 bases between the two germline ends. The CDR3 loop spans 14 amino acids. The data were obtained in a study of cytomegalovirus exposure and HLA in healthy donors. Study-wide findings and caveats: Highly shared variants forming one cluster were likely a sequencing artifact. Analysis performed later showed TCR beta chains linked to HLA being more clonally expanded than equally common others.

Primers for the PCR totalled 60 Vbeta and 13 Jbeta. The assay was immunoSEQ multiplex PCR, and TCRdb's table has in-frame clones only and misses some. The data hold some 84,000 clones, with more than 70% observed a single time. This chain uses TRBV6-6 with TRBJ2-1; D is ambiguous. The sequenced sample was PBMCs. The sequence came from a male donor in good health and CMV-seropositive. In DNA, the CDR3 is TGTGCCAGCAGTGATACCATGCAGGCAAATGAGCAGTTCTTC. Its protein is CASSDTMQANEQFF.